A selection of T cell receptor beta chains follows, all from one sample in a study of blood T cell repertoires in COVID-19. The assay was immunoSEQ multiplex PCR, and TCRdb's table has in-frame clones only and misses some. The top ten clones hold approximately 7.5% of a sample with some 66,000 clones, over 80% of them seen once. The specimen sequenced was peripheral blood. These receptors were collected from a human donor in a cohort sampled during active COVID-19. Each CDR3 is given with its conserved first and last residue. Some rows have no size entry. The others give once, few or many, or a class for an expanded clone.

clone_size	v_call	cdr3_aa
NA	TRBV4-2	CASSQDRSYEQYF
NA	TRBV7-3	CASSSSQGYEQYF
NA	TRBV5-4	CASSPGQGPNSPLHF
NA	TRBV7-2	CASSLMGPQSTDTQYF
NA	TRBV14	CASSSQGGSYNEQFF
NA	TRBV24-1	CATRHRGSGGYTF
NA	TRBV28	CASSTHGSTGYSNQPQHF
NA	TRBV19	CASSTSGGGYTF
NA	TRBV18	CASSPLSPSGAYEQYF
NA	TRBV7-9	CASSFSGEVYGYTF
NA	TRBV9	CASSHELAGDETQYF
NA	TRBV7-3	CASSLGGSGGAPDTQYF
NA	TRBV2	CASSGRSETQYF
NA	TRBV9	CASSKGQLQETQYF
NA	TRBV15	CATSRYRDRGTDTQYF
NA	TRBV18	CASSPGEGVYEQYF
NA	TRBV6-5	CASSYDQTRGKLFF
NA	TRBV28	CASSPGTTTYEQYF
few	TRBV6-5	CASSLPTGGGQPQHF
NA	TRBV18	CASSLLPGQGEYGYTF
NA	TRBV18	CASSLGPSGAYEQYF
NA	TRBV5-6	CASSQDSVGGYTF
NA	TRBV11-1	CASGTGYQETQYF
NA	TRBV10-1	CASSDNTGSLSGNTIYF
NA	TRBV28	CASSFGSLNTEAFF
NA	TRBV20-1	CSASKDLREETQYF
NA	TRBV27	CASSDLGQGDTEAFF
NA	TRBV19	CASSTWTASYNEQFF
NA	TRBV5-4	CASSLNVAGGGYTQYF
NA	TRBV9	CASSVASGGPYEQYF
NA	TRBV29-1	CSVKNRGNYGYTF
NA	TRBV5-8	CASSLRVTYYGYTF
NA	TRBV7-3	CASSPLPGGNYGYTF
NA	TRBV28	CASSARDKNTEAFF
NA	TRBV7-9	CASSPAGPNTGELFF
once	TRBV28	CASSYPRASGNTIYF
NA	TRBV11-3	CASSLGGIDEQFF
NA	TRBV6-1	CASSEGAVGNTIYF
NA	TRBV6-5	CASRPHNTGNTIYF
NA	TRBV19	CASSIDLRNYGYTF
NA	TRBV19	CASSNSGRAYEQYF
NA	TRBV7-2	CASSLGSAANYGYTF
once	TRBV28	CASSFSGHRNTEAFF
NA	TRBV24-1	CATSEEGSNQPQHF
NA	TRBV5-6	CASSLEVFREKLFF
NA	TRBV6-5	CASRGTANQPQHF
NA	TRBV3-1/TRBV3-2	CASSQVFGLATDTQYF
NA	TRBV9	CASSVAIRSASGGLNEQFF
NA	TRBV11-2	CASSVLAGSSTDTQYF
NA	TRBV7-7	CASSLYAGGRTGELFF
NA	TRBV5-8	CASPATLLAELRGTDTQYF
once	TRBV5-1	CASSLDGGKEKLFF
NA	TRBV5-1	CASSLAGEGGYGYTF
NA	TRBV4-3	CASSQGALQTQYF
NA	TRBV7-9	CASSRSGEGSDTQYF
NA	TRBV4-1	CASSRGLARAETQYF
NA	TRBV7-3	CASSPLNGDQGGSYNEQFF
few	TRBV5-1	CASSPTRQGAREKLFF
NA	TRBV7-2	CASSSGQNYGYTF